Below are 15 T cell receptor beta chains sequenced from a single sample in a study of cytomegalovirus exposure and HLA in healthy donors. PCR primers comprised 60 Vbeta and 13 Jbeta primers. Profiling relied on immunoSEQ multiplex PCR, and the TCRdb table lists in-frame clones only, not all of them. The table includes approximately 110,000 clones, about three quarters detected once. The sample was PBMCs. Receptors originate from a female donor in good health and CMV-seropositive.

The rearrangement uses TRBV30 and TRBJ1-1, with D perhaps TRBD1 (6 bases). V was cut by 4 bases and J by 5 bases, with 14 bases left in between. CDR3 length: 13 residues. CDR1 and CDR2 (germline): GTSNPN, SVGIG (reference sequence). The CDR3 loop is CAWTDSPGTEAFF. The CDR3 DNA is TGTGCCTGGACGGACAGTCCGGGGACTGAAGCTTTCTTT.

The chain links TRBV7-2 to TRBJ2-6, with 9 bases identical to TRBD1. CDR3 length equals 16 residues. V gave up 5 bases and J gave up 2 bases; unmatched junction bases: 4. Per germline, CDR1 SGHTA and CDR2 FQGNSA. CDR3 coding DNA: TGTGCCAGCAGCATCTACAGGGGGCCTGGGGCCAACGTCCTGACTTTC. Translation gives CASSIYRGPGANVLTF.

V gene TRBV6-1 combines with J gene TRBJ1-1; 8 positions match TRBD1. This CDR3 is built from 15 residues. Trimming took 5 bases from V and 1 from J; bases not matched to a gene: 6. Germline assignment: CDR1 MNHNS and CDR2 SASEGT. CDR3 protein: CASSPWTGWNTEAFF. The CDR3 nucleotides read TGTGCCAGCAGTCCCTGGACAGGGTGGAACACTGAAGCTTTCTTT.

Details on this clone: Other DNA variants within this sample encode the same CDR3. J is TRBJ2-1 and V is TRBV6-6; D unresolved. There are 12 residues in the CDR3. Germline V gene lookup returns CDR1 MNHNY and CDR2 SVGAGI (reference sequence). Trimming stripped 6 bases from V and 7 bases from J, with 10 bases between. The CDR3 DNA reads as TGTGCCAGCAGGACTGGCCAGAATGAGCAGTTCTTC. Amino acids: CASRTGQNEQFF.

This chain links TRBV5-6 with TRBJ1-1, with D hard to call. Deletions cut 2 bases from V and 3 bases from J, with 8 bases between. Germline CDR1 is SGHDT and CDR2 is YYEEEE. CDR3 length equals 13 residues. As DNA, the CDR3 is TGTGCCAGCAGCTTTTATGACTACACTGAAGCTTTCTTT. This encodes CASSFYDYTEAFF. Full variable domain (rest looked up from reference TRBV5-6 and TRBJ1-1): DAGVTQSPTHLIKTRGQQVTLRCSPKSGHDTVSWYQQALGQGPQFIFQYYEEEERQRGNFPDRFSGHQFPNYSSELNVNALLLGDSALYLCASSFYDYTEAFFGQGTRLTVV.

This chain links TRBV5-1 with TRBJ2-7; possibly TRBD2 for D (6 bases). V dropped 0 bases and J dropped 1 base, with 8 bases sitting between them. The CDR3 is made up of 14 amino acids. Germline V gene sequence: CDR1 SGHRS, CDR2 YFSETQ. The CDR3 reads CASSLGRGSYEQYF. CDR3 nucleotides: TGCGCCAGCAGCTTGGGGCGGGGTTCCTACGAGCAGTACTTC.

This clone has only one observation. CDR3 coding DNA: TGTGCCAGCAGCTTAATGGGGGGTCCTCAGCCCCAGCATTTT. Its translation is CASSLMGGPQPQHF. This chain joins TRBV7-2 and TRBJ1-5, with D possibly TRBD1 on 5 matching bases. The CDR3 covers 14 residues. The V and J ends lost 2 bases and 6 bases respectively, with 11 bases between them. From germline, CDR1 is SGHTA and CDR2 FQGNSA.

The chain combines TRBV7-9 with TRBJ2-3; 11 positions agree with TRBD2. The CDR3 covers 16 residues. The trim removed 8 bases at V and 1 base at J, leaving 8 bases unmatched. Germline loops: CDR1 SEHNR, CDR2 FQNEAQ (reference sequence). CDR3 nucleotide sequence: TGTGCCAGCCCCCTAGCGGGAGGCCTTGGCACAGATACGCAGTATTTT. This codes for CASPLAGGLGTDTQYF.

This chain uses TRBV11-1 with TRBJ2-1, with 11 bases identical to TRBD2. V lost 5 bases and J lost 2; bases outside the gene matches: 2. This CDR3 contains 15 residues. The germline V gene has CDR1 SGHAT and CDR2 FQDESV (reference sequence). The CDR3 reads CASSRGLAAYNEQFF. CDR3 coding DNA: TGTGCCAGCAGCCGGGGACTAGCGGCCTACAATGAGCAGTTCTTC.

The chain carries TRBV2 and TRBJ2-1; the match to TRBD1 covers 7 bases. Germline V lookup: CDR1 SNHLY, CDR2 FYNNEI. V was clipped by 2 bases and J by 0 bases; unmatched bases: 1. The CDR3 is made up of 15 amino acids. CDR3 nucleotides: TGTGCCAGCAGTGAAAACAGGGGCTCCTACAATGAGCAGTTCTTC. Translated, it gives CASSENRGSYNEQFF. Supplemented by reference TRBV2 and TRBJ2-1, the full variable domain reads EPEVTQTPSHQVTQMGQEVILRCVPISNHLYFYWYRQILGQKVEFLVSFYNNEISEKSEIFDDQFSVERPDGSNFTLKIRSTKLEDSAMYFCASSENRGSYNEQFFGPGTRLTVL.

This chain links TRBV27 with TRBJ2-5; 12 bases map to TRBD2. V shed 5 bases, J shed 4 bases, and the junction held 5 bases outside the gene matches. From germline, CDR1 is MNHEY and CDR2 SMNVEV (reference sequence). There are 15 residues in the CDR3. CDR3 coding DNA: TGTGCCAGCAGTGAACTAGCGGGAGGAAGAGAGACCCAGTACTTC. It translates to CASSELAGGRETQYF.

The chain recombines TRBV6-5 with TRBJ1-2, with a tentative D call TRBD1 (5 bases). The germline CDR1 and CDR2 sequences are MNHEY and SVGAGI. The ends were cut back, 6 bases at V and 6 bases at J, with 8 bases in the middle. The CDR3 has 11 residues. As DNA, the CDR3 is TGTGCCAGCAGCCAGGGAAATGGCTACACCTTC. Protein sequence: CASSQGNGYTF.

V gene TRBV14 combines with J gene TRBJ2-3, with 12 positions matching TRBD2. V lost 4 bases to trimming and J lost 5 bases; unmatched junction nucleotides: 10. CDR1 SGHDN and CDR2 FVKESK come from the germline V gene. This CDR3 comprises 17 residues. DNA of the CDR3: TGTGCCAGCAGCCCATTCAAGACTAGCGGGAGCTTAGATACGCAGTATTTT. This codes for CASSPFKTSGSLDTQYF.

This clone was detected once. The rearrangement joins TRBV5-1 to TRBJ2-1; 7 nucleotides align to TRBD2. Per germline, CDR1 SGHRS and CDR2 YFSETQ. The CDR3 runs to 17 residues. After removal of 4 bases from V and 6 bases from J, the junction contained 16 bases not matched to a gene. CDR3 sequence reads: CASSPTTLAGGGNEQFF. CDR3 nucleotide sequence: TGCGCCAGCAGCCCTACCACCTTAGCGGGCGGGGGCAATGAGCAGTTCTTC.

The rearrangement uses TRBV19 and TRBJ2-3; TRBD1 aligns across 12 bases. Germline CDR1 reads LNHDA; CDR2 reads SQIVND (reference sequence). J gave up 7 bases and V 7 bases, and 12 bases lay outside the gene matches. CDR3 length: 16 residues. CDR3 in amino acids: CASTRAGGQGAHTQYF. Written as DNA, the CDR3 is TGTGCCAGTACCCGCGCGGGGGGACAGGGGGCTCATACGCAGTATTTT.